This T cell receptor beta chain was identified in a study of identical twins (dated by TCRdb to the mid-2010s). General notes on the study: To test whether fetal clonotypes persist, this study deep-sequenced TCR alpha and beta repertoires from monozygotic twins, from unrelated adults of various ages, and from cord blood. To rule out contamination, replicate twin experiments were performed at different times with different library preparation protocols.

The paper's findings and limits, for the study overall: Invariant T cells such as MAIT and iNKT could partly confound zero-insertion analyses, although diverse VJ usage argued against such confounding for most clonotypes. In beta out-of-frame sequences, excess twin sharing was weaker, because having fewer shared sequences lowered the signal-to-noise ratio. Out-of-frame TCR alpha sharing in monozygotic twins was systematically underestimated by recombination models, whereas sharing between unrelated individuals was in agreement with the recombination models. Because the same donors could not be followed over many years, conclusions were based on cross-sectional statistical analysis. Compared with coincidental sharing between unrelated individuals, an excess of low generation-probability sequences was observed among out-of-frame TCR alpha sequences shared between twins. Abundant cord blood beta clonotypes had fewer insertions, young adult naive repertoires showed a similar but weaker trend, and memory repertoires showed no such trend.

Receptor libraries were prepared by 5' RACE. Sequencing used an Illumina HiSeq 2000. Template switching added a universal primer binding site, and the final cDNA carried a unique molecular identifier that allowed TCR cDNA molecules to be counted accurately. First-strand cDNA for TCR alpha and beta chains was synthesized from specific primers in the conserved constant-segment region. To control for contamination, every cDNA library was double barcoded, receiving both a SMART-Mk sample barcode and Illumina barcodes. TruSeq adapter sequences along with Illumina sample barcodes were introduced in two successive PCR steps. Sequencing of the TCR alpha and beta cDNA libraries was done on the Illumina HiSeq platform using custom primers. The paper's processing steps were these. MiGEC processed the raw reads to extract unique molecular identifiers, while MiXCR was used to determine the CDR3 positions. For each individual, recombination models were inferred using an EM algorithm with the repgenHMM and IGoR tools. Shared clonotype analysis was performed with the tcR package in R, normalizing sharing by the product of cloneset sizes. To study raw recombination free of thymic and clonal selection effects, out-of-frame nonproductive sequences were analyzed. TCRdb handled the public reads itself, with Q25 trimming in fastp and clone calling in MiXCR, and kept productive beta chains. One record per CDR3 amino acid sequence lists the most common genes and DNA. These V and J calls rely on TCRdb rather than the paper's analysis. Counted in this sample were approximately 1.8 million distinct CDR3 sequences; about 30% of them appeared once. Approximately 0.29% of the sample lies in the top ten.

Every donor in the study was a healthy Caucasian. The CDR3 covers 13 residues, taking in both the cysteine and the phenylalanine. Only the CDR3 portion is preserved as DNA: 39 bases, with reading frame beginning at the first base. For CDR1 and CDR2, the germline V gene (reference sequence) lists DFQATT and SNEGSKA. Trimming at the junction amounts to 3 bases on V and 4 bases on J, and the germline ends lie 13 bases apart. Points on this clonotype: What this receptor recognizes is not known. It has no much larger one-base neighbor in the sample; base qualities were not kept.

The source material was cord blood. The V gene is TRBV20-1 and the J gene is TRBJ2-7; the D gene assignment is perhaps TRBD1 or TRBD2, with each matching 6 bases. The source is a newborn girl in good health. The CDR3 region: CSASGGSPYEQYF. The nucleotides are TGCAGTGCTAGCGGGGGCTCCCCTTACGAGCAGTACTTC.